These 15 T cell receptor beta chains were sequenced from one sample in a study of tumor-infiltrating lymphocytes in localized non-small cell lung cancer. Libraries were prepared by immunoSEQ multiplex PCR; TCRdb keeps only in-frame clonotypes and omits some of them. The table lists about 15,000 clones, approximately 62% of them singletons. Input material: lung tumor tissue. The receptor set was obtained from a human donor with non-small cell lung cancer.

The V gene is TRBV19, the J gene TRBJ2-7; D perhaps matches TRBD1 (5 bases). CDR1 LNHDA and CDR2 SQIVND come from the germline V gene (reference sequence). Deletions cut 0 bases from V and 3 bases from J, with 21 bases between. The length of the CDR3 is 18 residues. The chain's CDR3 is CASSIDIPGRGMSYEQYF. CDR3 bases: TGTGCCAGTAGTATAGATATTCCCGGAAGGGGAATGAGCTACGAGCAGTACTTC.

This clone was counted a few times. This chain uses TRBV19 with TRBJ2-2; D is undetermined. The CDR3 runs 11 residues. Between the trimmed V and J ends, which lost 9 bases and 7 bases, there was a span of 9 bases. Per the germline V gene, CDR1 is LNHDA and CDR2 is SQIVND (reference sequence). CDR3 region: CASRYGGELFF. In DNA, the CDR3 is TGTGCCAGCAGGTACGGCGGGGAGCTGTTTTTT. Full variable domain (rest looked up from reference TRBV19 and TRBJ2-2): DGGITQSPKYLFRKEGQNVTLSCEQNLNHDAMYWYRQDPGQGLRLIYYSQIVNDFQKGDIAEGYSVSREKKESFPLTVTSAQKNPTAFYLCASRYGGELFFGEGSRLTVL.

The V call is TRBV28, the J call TRBJ2-5; a weak D match, TRBD1 (5 bases). Germline CDR1 MDHEN, CDR2 SYDVKM. The CDR3 extends over 11 amino acids. V was pared by 5 bases and J by 9 bases, with 10 bases between. CDR3 nucleotide sequence: TGTGCCAGCAGTCAAGAACAGGCCCAGTACTTC. Translation: CASSQEQAQYF. Together with reference TRBV28 and TRBJ2-5, the CDR3 gives the full variable domain: DVKVTQSSRYLVKRTGEKVFLECVQDMDHENMFWYRQDPGLGLRLIYFSYDVKMKEKGDIPEGYSVSREKKERFSLILESASTNQTSMYLCASSQEQAQYFGPGTRLLVL.

The chain combines TRBV5-6 with TRBJ1-5, with D maybe TRBD1 (5 bases). The V end lost 2 bases, the J end lost 9 bases, and 12 bases lay between the germline ends. This CDR3 is built from 13 residues. Germline CDR1 SGHDT, CDR2 YYEEEE. The CDR3 sequence is CASSLKGRRPQHF. CDR3 nucleotide sequence: TGTGCCAGCAGCTTAAAGGGGAGACGGCCCCAGCATTTT.

This rearrangement joins TRBV28 to TRBJ2-1; 7 nucleotides agree with TRBD1. The CDR3 runs 16 residues. Germline CDR1 is MDHEN and CDR2 is SYDVKM. Trimming removed 1 base from V and 3 bases from J; junction bases left unmatched: 6. The CDR3 region is CASSLFWAGGYNEQFF. Here the CDR3 DNA reads TGTGCCAGCAGTTTATTCTGGGCAGGGGGCTACAATGAGCAGTTCTTC.

The chain uses TRBV11-2 and TRBJ2-2; D unclear. The CDR3 has 17 residues. The germline V and J ends were trimmed by 1 base and 6 bases, with 18 bases remaining between them. Germline assignment: CDR1 SGHAT and CDR2 FQNNGV. The CDR3 protein is CASSLGYQWRGSGELFF. The CDR3 nucleotides read TGTGCCAGCAGCTTAGGTTATCAGTGGCGAGGTTCCGGGGAGCTGTTTTTT.

The V call is TRBV6-6, the J call TRBJ2-7, with D perhaps TRBD1 or TRBD2 (5 bases each). V was cut by 6 bases and J by 3 bases, with 15 bases left in between. The CDR3 spans 14 residues. The germline gives CDR1 MNHNY, CDR2 SVGAGI (reference sequence). The CDR3 loop reads CASRTRDANYEQYF. The CDR3 DNA reads as TGTGCCAGCAGAACCAGGGACGCCAACTACGAGCAGTACTTC.

The chain carries TRBV11-2 and TRBJ2-7; TRBD1 agrees at 8 bases. The CDR3 extends over 15 amino acids. V was clipped by 5 bases and J by 3 bases; unmatched bases: 9. Germline CDR1 is SGHAT and CDR2 is FQNNGV. In nucleotides, the CDR3 is TGTGCCAGCAGCAGGGACAGGACTGGAAACTACGAGCAGTACTTC. This codes for CASSRDRTGNYEQYF. Supplemented by reference TRBV11-2 and TRBJ2-7, the full variable domain reads EAGVAQSPRYKIIEKRQSVAFWCNPISGHATLYWYQQILGQGPKLLIQFQNNGVVDDSQLPKDRFSAERLKGVDSTLKIQPAKLEDSAVYLCASSRDRTGNYEQYFGPGTRLTVT.

The CDR3 spells CASSQDSSNPNYGYTF. The DNA of the CDR3 is TGCGCCAGCAGCCAAGATTCCTCCAATCCTAACTATGGCTACACCTTC. V is TRBV4-1 and J is TRBJ1-2; D uncertain. In germline, CDR1 is MGHRA, CDR2 YSYEKL. This CDR3 is built from 16 residues. Trimming cost V 0 bases and J 0 bases, with 11 bases left between them.

The rearrangement uses TRBV7-2 and TRBJ2-2, with D unresolved. The germline V gene has CDR1 SGHTA and CDR2 FQGNSA. V was trimmed by 2 bases and J by 4 bases, leaving 11 bases between them. The CDR3 consists of 15 residues. This CDR3 reads CASSLLRVGTGELFF. For the CDR3, the DNA is TGTGCCAGCAGCTTACTCCGCGTTGGCACCGGGGAGCTGTTTTTT.

V is TRBV7-9 and J is TRBJ2-3, with a weak D call TRBD2 (6 bases). The CDR3 consists of 13 residues. Germline CDR1 reads SEHNR; CDR2 reads FQNEAQ (reference sequence). Trimming stripped 1 base from V and 6 bases from J, with 8 bases between. The CDR3 loop is CASSLDREDTQYF. CDR3 nucleotides: TGTGCCAGCAGCTTAGATCGGGAGGATACGCAGTATTTT.

The chain couples TRBV7-2 to TRBJ1-1; tentatively, D is TRBD1 (5 bases). Germline V gene data show CDR1 as SGHTA and CDR2 as FQGNSA. The CDR3 extends over 14 amino acids. V lost 4 bases and J lost 5, with 14 bases in between. CDR3 coding DNA: TGTGCCAGCAGCTCGGGACCGGTGGTGACTGAAGCTTTCTTT. It translates to CASSSGPVVTEAFF.

The gene calls are TRBV29-1 and TRBJ2-5, with D hard to call. The CDR3 sequence is 15 residues long. Germline V gives CDR1 SQVTM, CDR2 ANQGSEA. V dropped 5 bases and J dropped 2 bases, with 18 bases sitting between them. The CDR3 region has the DNA TGCAGCGTTCCAAAAGGGTTGGGGTGGCAAGAGACCCAGTACTTC. Its translation is CSVPKGLGWQETQYF.

The genes are TRBV6-1 and TRBJ1-2, with a possible D match to TRBD1 (5 bases). There are 13 residues in the CDR3. The germline V gene has CDR1 MNHNS and CDR2 SASEGT. With 6 bases removed from V and 3 bases from J, the gap between germline ends came to 11 bases. The DNA for the CDR3 is TGTGCCAGCAGGTCAGGGTCCGACTATGGCTACACCTTC. This gives the protein CASRSGSDYGYTF.

This chain uses TRBV5-5 with TRBJ1-2; 9 bases map to TRBD1. The CDR3 loop spans 15 amino acids. Germline V gives CDR1 SGHKS, CDR2 YYEKEE (reference sequence). The ends lost 4 bases at V and 1 base at J; junction bases unmatched: 5. The CDR3, as DNA: TGTGCCAGCAGCCCGGGACAGGGTCGTAACTATGGCTACACCTTC. Amino acid sequence: CASSPGQGRNYGYTF.